These 13 T cell receptor beta chains were all obtained from the same sample, sequenced in a study of shared clonotypes between healthy human individuals (dated by TCRdb to the early 2020s). Library method: the immunoSEQ multiplex PCR assay. The table was pulled from immuneACCESS by TCRdb, which kept in-frame rearrangements only. Such tables lose some clones; where checked, under half of the loss comes from unresolved V genes, and the rest has no known cause. The sample data list 2 million to 3 million clones, and over 85% of these were observed just once. 0.36% of the sample belongs to the ten largest clones. Sequenced input: naive CD4+ T cells from PBMCs. In the paper's terms, the cell subset or site label means: CD45RA+ positively selected. All receptors derive from a man aged 18 to 30 in good health. Some clones in this sample may be carry-over from other donors' samples.

This chain connects TRBV5-1 to TRBJ2-7; D is possibly TRBD1 or TRBD2 (6 bases each). Germline V CDR1 and CDR2: SGHRS, YFSETQ. This CDR3 region has 14 residues. V dropped 2 bases and J dropped 3 bases, with 12 bases sitting between them. Here the CDR3 DNA reads TGCGCCAGCAGCTTAGACGGGGGACACTACGAGCAGTACTTC. Its translation: CASSLDGGHYEQYF.

The chain uses TRBV2 and TRBJ1-6; D remains ambiguous. Germline assignment: CDR1 SNHLY and CDR2 FYNNEI. The V and J ends lost 7 bases and 10 bases respectively, with 14 bases between them. This CDR3 spans 13 amino acids. CDR3 coding DNA: TGTGCCAGCAAGCCTGGGCCGGGGTCACCCCTCCACTTT. Protein: CASKPGPGSPLHF.

The CDR3 loop is CASSPGTVSYEQYF. DNA of the CDR3: TGTGCCAGCAGTCCCGGGACAGTCTCCTACGAGCAGTACTTC. The chain employs TRBV6-5 and TRBJ2-7; 7 nucleotides line up with TRBD1. The junction had 4 bases not matched to a gene; V was cut back by 5 bases and J by 0 bases. The CDR3 runs to 14 residues. The germline gives CDR1 MNHEY, CDR2 SVGAGI.

Details on this clone: The same CDR3 can be traced to other DNA sequences in this sample. The CDR3 protein is CASSPTGDEQYF. As DNA, the CDR3 is TGTGCCAGCTCCCCTACCGGGGACGAGCAGTACTTC. The chain employs TRBV18 and TRBJ2-7; a possible D gene is TRBD2 (5 bases). The CDR3 covers 12 residues. Trimming cost V 6 bases and J 5 bases, with 11 bases left between them. The germline V gene encodes CDR1 KGHSH and CDR2 LQKENI.

Of note for this clone: The junction shows a germline mismatch at one end, possibly a read error. This sample also contains other DNA sequences that code for the same CDR3. The chain combines TRBV19 with TRBJ1-5, with D unresolved. Germline values: CDR1 LNHDA, CDR2 SQIVND (reference sequence). CDR3 size: 12 residues. The CDR3 coding sequence is TGCGCCAGTAGTGGACTTAATCAGCCCCAGCATTTT. Residues: CASSGLNQPQHF.

V gene TRBV27 combines with J gene TRBJ2-2; 9 bases map to TRBD2. V was clipped by 3 bases and J by 7 bases; unmatched bases: 3. Germline lookup yields CDR1 MNHEY and CDR2 SMNVEV (reference sequence). The CDR3 spans 14 residues. The CDR3 sequence: CASSFAGGIGELFF. CDR3 bases: TGTGCCAGCAGTTTTGCGGGAGGGATCGGGGAGCTGTTTTTT.

The chain uses TRBV2 and TRBJ2-2; D ambiguous. V was cut by 1 base and J by 4 bases, with 10 bases left in between. The CDR3 loop spans 15 amino acids. Looked up from germline, CDR1 is SNHLY and CDR2 is FYNNEI. The CDR3 DNA follows: TGTGCCAGCAGTGAAGACCCCAGTCTCACCGGGGAGCTGTTTTTT. Translation: CASSEDPSLTGELFF.

V gene TRBV5-6 combines with J gene TRBJ1-2, with no clear D. With 1 base removed from V and 0 bases from J, the gap between germline ends came to 16 bases. The germline CDR1 and CDR2 sequences are SGHDT and YYEEEE. CDR3 size: 17 residues. The CDR3: CASSLKDRRRTNYGYTF. The DNA of the CDR3 is TGTGCCAGCAGCTTGAAGGATCGTCGGAGGACTAACTATGGCTACACCTTC. Drawing the rest from reference TRBV5-6 and TRBJ1-2, the complete variable domain is DAGVTQSPTHLIKTRGQQVTLRCSPKSGHDTVSWYQQALGQGPQFIFQYYEEEERQRGNFPDRFSGHQFPNYSSELNVNALLLGDSALYLCASSLKDRRRTNYGYTFGSGTRLTVV.

As to this clone: At the DNA level, this CDR3 is encoded by other sequences in the same sample as well. The V and J genes are TRBV9 and TRBJ2-1; tentatively, D is TRBD2 (6 bases). This CDR3 comprises 17 residues. The ends were cut back, 0 bases at V and 0 bases at J, with 13 bases in the middle. The V gene's germline CDR1 is SGDLS and CDR2 YYNGEE. The CDR3 DNA reads TGTGCCAGCAGCGTAGGCGTTAGCGGTAGCTCCTACAATGAGCAGTTCTTC. Translating it yields CASSVGVSGSSYNEQFF.

The rearrangement joins TRBV29-1 to TRBJ1-2; tentative D call: TRBD1 (6 bases). CDR1 and CDR2 (germline): SQVTM, ANQGSEA. CDR3 length equals 14 residues. V shed 4 bases and J shed 3 bases, with 15 bases lying between them. The CDR3 nucleotides are TGCAGCGTTGTCCAACTTCGGACAGACTATGGCTACACCTTC. It yields the protein CSVVQLRTDYGYTF.

This clone has only one observation. The chain has TRBV5-4 and TRBJ1-4; D not resolved. This CDR3 is 14 amino acids long. The germline V and J ends were trimmed by 1 base and 4 bases, with 8 bases remaining between them. From germline, CDR1 is SGHNT and CDR2 YYREEE (reference sequence). DNA for the CDR3: TGTGCCAGCAGCTTGATGGGAATTAATGAAAAACTGTTTTTT. Protein: CASSLMGINEKLFF.

The chain is built from TRBV6-6 and TRBJ2-3, with D perhaps matching TRBD2 (6 bases). Germline V CDR1 and CDR2: MNHNY, SVGAGI (reference sequence). V lost 2 bases and J lost 0, with 9 bases in between. CDR3 length: 15 residues. This CDR3 reads CASSYGGASTDTQYF. In nucleotides, the CDR3 is TGTGCCAGCAGTTACGGCGGGGCTAGCACAGATACGCAGTATTTT.

Comment on this clone: This CDR3 is also generated by other DNA sequences in the sample. The chain employs TRBV5-1 and TRBJ2-5; 7 nucleotides align to TRBD2. The V segment lost 0 bases and the J segment 4 bases; nucleotides outside the gene matches: 3. Germline V lookup: CDR1 SGHRS, CDR2 YFSETQ. The CDR3 covers 14 residues. CDR3 region: CASSLEAGVETQYF. The CDR3 DNA reads TGCGCCAGCAGCTTGGAGGCGGGAGTAGAGACCCAGTACTTC.